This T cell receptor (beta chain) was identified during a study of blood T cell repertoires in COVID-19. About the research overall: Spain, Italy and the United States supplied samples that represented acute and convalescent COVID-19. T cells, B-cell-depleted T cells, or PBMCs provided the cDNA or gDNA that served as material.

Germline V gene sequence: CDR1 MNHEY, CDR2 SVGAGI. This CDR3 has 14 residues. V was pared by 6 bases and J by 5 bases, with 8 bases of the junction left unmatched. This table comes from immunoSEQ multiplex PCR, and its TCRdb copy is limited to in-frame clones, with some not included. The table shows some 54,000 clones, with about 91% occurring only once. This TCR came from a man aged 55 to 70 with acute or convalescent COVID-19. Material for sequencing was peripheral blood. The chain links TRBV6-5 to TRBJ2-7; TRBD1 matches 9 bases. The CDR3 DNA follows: TGTGCCAGCAGCCGACAGGGGGGGATGAACGAGCAGTACTTC. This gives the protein CASSRQGGMNEQYF.